These 13 T cell receptor beta chains were sequenced from one sample in a study of OX40 agonist ivuxolimab in advanced cancers. The protocol was immunoSEQ multiplex PCR, while the TCRdb copy is restricted to in-frame clones and leaves out a portion. This table has 55,000 to 75,000 clones, 85% appearing once. The sequenced sample was CD4+ or CD8+ T cells sorted from blood, obtained in a trial of the OX40 agonist ivuxolimab. Every receptor here comes from an adult with an advanced solid tumor such as melanoma, head and neck, liver or kidney cancer.

This clone was counted only a few times. This rearrangement joins TRBV11-2 to TRBJ1-1, with D perhaps TRBD1 (6 bases). Trimming removed 5 bases from V and 0 bases from J, with 13 bases in between. From germline, CDR1 is SGHAT and CDR2 FQNNGV. This CDR3 is 15 amino acids long. CDR3 sequence (DNA): TGTGCCAGCAGCATAGGACAGACACTGAACACTGAAGCTTTCTTT. Protein product: CASSIGQTLNTEAFF.

The chain combines TRBV7-9 with TRBJ2-3; D not resolved. This CDR3 has 15 amino acids. CDR1 is SEHNR, CDR2 FQNEAQ, per germline (reference sequence). V was trimmed by 7 bases and J by 3 bases, leaving 17 bases between them. The CDR3 nucleotides read TGTGCCAGCACCCCCCCGGTCGTTGGAACAGATACGCAGTATTTT. This codes for CASTPPVVGTDTQYF.

This chain connects TRBV6-4 to TRBJ2-1; 8 bases map to TRBD2. This CDR3 is built from 13 residues. The V gene end was trimmed by 5 bases and the J gene end by 3 bases; junction bases not matched to a gene: 0. Germline assignment: CDR1 MRHNA and CDR2 SNTAGT. In DNA form, the CDR3 reads TGTGCCAGCAGTAGCGGGAGCTACAATGAGCAGTTCTTC. As protein: CASSSGSYNEQFF.

V gene TRBV4-1 combines with J gene TRBJ2-1, with 7 nucleotides matching TRBD1. The CDR3 extends over 18 amino acids. Germline V gene data show CDR1 as MGHRA and CDR2 as YSYEKL. Trimming removed 0 bases from V and 8 bases from J; junction bases left unmatched: 16. The chain's CDR3 is CASSQDGAGGPRFDEQFF. DNA of the CDR3: TGCGCCAGCAGCCAAGATGGGGCAGGGGGTCCCCGTTTCGATGAGCAGTTCTTC.

The genes are TRBV5-8 and TRBJ2-1; unclear D gene. Trimming left V 1 base short and J 5 bases short, with 13 bases between. Germline lookup yields CDR1 SGHTS and CDR2 YDEGEE. The CDR3 runs to 15 residues. The CDR3 sequence is CASSLSAGIHNEQFF. The CDR3 nucleotides read TGTGCCAGCAGCTTGTCGGCAGGAATACACAATGAGCAGTTCTTC.

The J gene is TRBJ2-7, the V gene TRBV5-1; D may be TRBD1 (7 bases). The CDR3 consists of 15 residues. Germline CDR1 reads SGHRS; CDR2 reads YFSETQ. Trimming removed 4 bases at V and 4 bases at J, with 18 bases between. The CDR3 here is CASSLQGGGRYEQYV. DNA for the CDR3: TGCGCCAGCAGCCTGCAGGGGGGAGGCCGTTACGAGCAGTACGTC.

The rearrangement joins TRBV27 to TRBJ2-5; 15 bases match TRBD2. Germline-derived CDR1 and CDR2 are MNHEY and SMNVEV (reference sequence). Trimming cost V 5 bases and J 11 bases; bases outside gene matches: 21. The CDR3 has 19 residues. The CDR3 sequence is CASSLRTSGRAHSGGAQYF. CDR3 nucleotides: TGTGCCAGCAGTCTCCGGACTAGCGGGAGGGCTCATTCGGGAGGTGCGCAGTACTTC.

The chain combines TRBV11-2 with TRBJ1-1; D is unresolved. Germline CDR1 and CDR2: SGHAT and FQNNGV. The V end lost 0 bases, the J end lost 0 bases, and 14 bases lay between the germline ends. CDR3 length: 17 residues. The CDR3 here is CASSLDSVKVMNTEAFF. Here the CDR3 DNA reads TGTGCCAGCAGCTTAGATAGTGTCAAGGTAATGAACACTGAAGCTTTCTTT.

V is TRBV5-5 and J is TRBJ2-7; D call uncertain. The CDR3 covers 14 residues. CDR1 SGHKS and CDR2 YYEKEE come from the germline V gene (reference sequence). V lost 1 base and J lost 5, with 13 bases in between. The DNA for the CDR3 is TGTGCCAGCAGCTTGATAGGGTCAGGTGACGAGCAGTACTTC. This gives the protein CASSLIGSGDEQYF.

CDR3 bases: TGTGCCAGTGGTCCCGTAGCTGCCCCCTACAATGAGCAGTTCTTC. It specifies CASGPVAAPYNEQFF. The V gene is TRBV19, the J gene TRBJ2-1; D is undetermined. Germline V lookup: CDR1 LNHDA, CDR2 SQIVND (reference sequence). The CDR3 loop spans 15 amino acids. Trimming took off 8 bases at V and 2 bases at J, with 16 bases between the two ends.

The chain uses TRBV10-2 and TRBJ2-6, with D unclear. Germline CDR1 reads WSHSY; CDR2 reads SAAADI. V was shortened by 5 bases and J by 3 bases, with 11 bases between the two germline ends. The CDR3 spans 15 residues. The CDR3 DNA is TGCGCCAGCAGTTTGTCCGGGTTTGGGGCCAACGTCCTGACTTTC. It specifies CASSLSGFGANVLTF.

CDR3 residues: CASSYRGLQSAQHF. In DNA form, the CDR3 reads TGTGCCAGCAGCTACCGGGGCCTACAATCCGCCCAGCATTTT. The rearrangement uses TRBV7-8 and TRBJ1-5; possibly TRBD1 for D (5 bases). V was trimmed by 4 bases and J by 11 bases, leaving 18 bases between them. This CDR3 has 14 residues. The germline V gene has CDR1 SGHVS and CDR2 FQNEAQ.

J is TRBJ1-2 and V is TRBV7-2; 9 nucleotides agree with TRBD1. The length of the CDR3 is 15 residues. The V gene end was trimmed by 5 bases and the J gene end by 7 bases; junction bases not matched to a gene: 11. Germline V lookup: CDR1 SGHTA, CDR2 FQGNSA. CDR3 protein: CASSRTNRGLGGYTF. The CDR3 DNA reads as TGTGCCAGCAGCCGCACCAACAGGGGGCTCGGTGGCTACACCTTC.